These T cell receptor beta chains were read from a single sample in a study of cytomegalovirus exposure and HLA in healthy donors. Method: immunoSEQ multiplex PCR; TCRdb's copy keeps in-frame clones and lacks some. The top ten hold around 1% of the sample, which has approximately 280,000 clones, about 86% seen once. Sequenced material: PBMCs. The receptors derive from a young woman in good health and CMV-seronegative. CDR3s leave out the opening cysteine and the closing phenylalanine or tryptophan. D genes are given only for firm matches. Clone size, where shown, is once, few, many, or a class for clones that have expanded.

d_call,j_call,v_call,clone_size,cdr3_aa
TRBD1,TRBJ2-7,TRBV5-1,-,ASSSGTGGSYEQY
TRBD2,TRBJ2-1,TRBV27,-,ASSLTSGPYNEQF
-,TRBJ2-7,TRBV18,many,ASSPPAGAAYEQY
-,TRBJ2-2,TRBV7-2,-,ASSSQGPWTGELF
-,TRBJ2-1,TRBV27,-,ASSPLSSYNEQF
-,TRBJ2-5,TRBV6-4,-,ASSDSIQLQETQY
-,TRBJ1-1,TRBV10-3,once,AIRGELTNTEAF
TRBD1,TRBJ2-7,TRBV4-2,-,ASSQDGPGTGGHEQY
TRBD1,TRBJ2-3,TRBV29-1,-,SVVRGLDTQY
-,TRBJ1-2,TRBV28,-,ASSQAGFYGYT
-,TRBJ1-5,TRBV30,-,AWSANRDQPQH
TRBD2,TRBJ2-1,TRBV5-1,-,ASSLAGANYNEQF
-,TRBJ2-3,TRBV10-1,-,ASSAGRSSSTDTQY
-,TRBJ1-1,TRBV4-3,-,ASSQEAGMNTEAF
-,TRBJ2-2,TRBV11-3,-,ASSLRGQPNTGELF
TRBD1,TRBJ1-5,TRBV7-8,few,ASSLARGRGQPQH
-,TRBJ2-3,TRBV28,-,ASSPSPGASSTDTQY
TRBD2,TRBJ2-1,TRBV2,-,ASSDKASGSHEQF
-,TRBJ1-5,TRBV2,-,ASGPWTAPSNQPQH
-,TRBJ2-3,TRBV25-1,-,ASGKLQGTQY
-,TRBJ2-1,TRBV9,once,ASSVGIREYNEQF
TRBD1,TRBJ2-1,TRBV7-3,-,ASSHEGAGYNEQF
-,TRBJ2-2,TRBV5-1,-,ASRIQGNTGELF
TRBD2,TRBJ2-1,TRBV6-6,once,ASSYSMGLVNEQF
TRBD1,TRBJ2-3,TRBV4-1,-,ASSQEAGGFSTDTQY
TRBD2,TRBJ2-7,TRBV10-3,-,AIIKREGPYEQY
-,TRBJ1-1,TRBV27,-,ASSSQSSDTEAF
-,TRBJ2-7,TRBV6-5,-,ASSYSSGDHYEQY
-,TRBJ2-7,TRBV6-1,-,ASSVLPTGSYEQY
TRBD1,TRBJ2-1,TRBV12-5,-,ASGGQGPYISSYNEQF
TRBD2,TRBJ2-1,TRBV6-6,-,ASSYDSGSSYNEQF
-,TRBJ2-3,TRBV29-1,-,SALGGLTQY
-,TRBJ1-5,TRBV27,-,ASSFLGEGNQPQH
TRBD1,TRBJ1-2,TRBV4-3,-,ASSQENRQGLGYT
TRBD1,TRBJ2-1,TRBV5-6,few,ASSPGTASYNEQF
-,TRBJ1-4,TRBV27,-,ASSPTGSDEKLF
-,TRBJ1-1,TRBV4-1,-,ASSQVWTDHTEAF
TRBD2,TRBJ2-1,TRBV13,-,ASSFTGTRMENEQF
-,TRBJ1-1,TRBV5-1,-,ASSLGQATNTEAF
-,TRBJ1-4,TRBV10-3,-,AISGGEVGEKLF
TRBD2,TRBJ2-7,TRBV6-6,-,ASGEGSEQY
-,TRBJ1-6,TRBV28,-,ASSFWGHAMSNSPLH
-,TRBJ2-2,TRBV30,-,AWSVYGTGELF
TRBD2,TRBJ2-3,TRBV28,-,ASSGGGDTQY
-,TRBJ1-1,TRBV6-1,-,ASSEQGRAF
-,TRBJ1-2,TRBV15,-,ATSRDLWDGGRGYT
TRBD2,TRBJ2-1,TRBV18,-,ASSPSGIVTYNEQF
TRBD2,TRBJ2-2,TRBV7-2,-,ASSLHRAAGGGNGELF
TRBD2,TRBJ2-1,TRBV4-3,-,ASSQGILGGSGGRLF
-,TRBJ2-2,TRBV5-1,-,ASSLAGFRNTGELF
TRBD1,TRBJ1-6,TRBV5-4,-,ASSLAQGSSSPLH
-,TRBJ2-3,TRBV5-4,-,ASSFWEDTQY
TRBD2,TRBJ2-7,TRBV5-4,-,ASSTFPGTSQREQY